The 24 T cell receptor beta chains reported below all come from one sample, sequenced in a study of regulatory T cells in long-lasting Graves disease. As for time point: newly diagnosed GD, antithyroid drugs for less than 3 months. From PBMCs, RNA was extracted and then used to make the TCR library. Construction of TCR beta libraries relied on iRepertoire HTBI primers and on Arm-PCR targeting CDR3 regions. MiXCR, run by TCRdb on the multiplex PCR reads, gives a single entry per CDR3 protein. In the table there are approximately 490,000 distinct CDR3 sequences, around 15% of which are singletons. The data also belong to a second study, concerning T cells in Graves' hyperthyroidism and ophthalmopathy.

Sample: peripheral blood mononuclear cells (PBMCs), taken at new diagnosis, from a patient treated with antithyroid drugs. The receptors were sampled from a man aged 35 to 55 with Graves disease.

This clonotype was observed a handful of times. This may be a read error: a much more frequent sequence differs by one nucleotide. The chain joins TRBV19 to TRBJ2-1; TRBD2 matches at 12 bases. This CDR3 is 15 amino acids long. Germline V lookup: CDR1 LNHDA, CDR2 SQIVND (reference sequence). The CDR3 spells CASGTSGLSYNERFF. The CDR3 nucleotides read TGTGCCAGCGGGACTAGCGGGTTATCCTACAATGAGCGGTTCTTC.

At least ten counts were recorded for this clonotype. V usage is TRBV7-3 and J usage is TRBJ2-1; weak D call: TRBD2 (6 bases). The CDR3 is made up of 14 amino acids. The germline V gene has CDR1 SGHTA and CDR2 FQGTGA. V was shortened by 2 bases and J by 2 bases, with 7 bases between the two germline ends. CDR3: CASSLGGTYNEQFF. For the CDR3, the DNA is TGTGCCAGCAGCTTAGGAGGGACCTACAATGAGCAGTTCTTC.

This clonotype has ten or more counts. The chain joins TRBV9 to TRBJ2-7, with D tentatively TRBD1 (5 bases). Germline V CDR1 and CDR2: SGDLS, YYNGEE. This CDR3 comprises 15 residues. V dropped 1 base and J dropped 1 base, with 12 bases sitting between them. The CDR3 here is CASSVRLGPSYEQYF. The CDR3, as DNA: TGTGCCAGCAGCGTACGCCTGGGGCCATCCTACGAGCAGTACTTC.

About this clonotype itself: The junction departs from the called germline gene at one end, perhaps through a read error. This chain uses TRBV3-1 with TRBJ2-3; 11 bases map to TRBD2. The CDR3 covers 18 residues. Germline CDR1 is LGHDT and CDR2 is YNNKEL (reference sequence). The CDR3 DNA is TGTGCCAGCAGCCAAGATACCCTAGCGGGAGGACTGACAGATACGCAGTGTTTT. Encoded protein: CASSQDTLAGGLTDTQCF.

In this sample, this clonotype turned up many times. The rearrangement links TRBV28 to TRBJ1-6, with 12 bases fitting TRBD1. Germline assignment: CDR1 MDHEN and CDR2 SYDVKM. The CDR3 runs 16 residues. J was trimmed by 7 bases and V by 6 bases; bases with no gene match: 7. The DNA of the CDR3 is TGTGCCAGCAGGCGGGGACAGGGGGCGCGGAATTCACCCCTCCACTTT. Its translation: CASRRGQGARNSPLHF.

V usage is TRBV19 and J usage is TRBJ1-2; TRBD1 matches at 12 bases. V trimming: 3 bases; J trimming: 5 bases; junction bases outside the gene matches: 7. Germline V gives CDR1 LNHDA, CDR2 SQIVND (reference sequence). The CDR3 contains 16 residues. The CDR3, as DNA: TGTGCCAGTAGTATCGGCGGGACAGGGGGCAAGTATGGCTACACCTTC. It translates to CASSIGGTGGKYGYTF.

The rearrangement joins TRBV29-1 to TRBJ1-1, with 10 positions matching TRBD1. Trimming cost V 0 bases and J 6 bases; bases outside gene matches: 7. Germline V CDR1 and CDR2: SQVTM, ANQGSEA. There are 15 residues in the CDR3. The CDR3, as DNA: TGCAGCGTTGAAGAATGGACAGGGGGTCAGGCTGAAGCTTTCTTT. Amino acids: CSVEEWTGGQAEAFF.

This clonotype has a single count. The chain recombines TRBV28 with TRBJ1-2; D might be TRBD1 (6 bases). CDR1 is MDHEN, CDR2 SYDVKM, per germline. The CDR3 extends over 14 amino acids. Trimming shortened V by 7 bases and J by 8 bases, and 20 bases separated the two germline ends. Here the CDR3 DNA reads TGTGCCAGCACCATGGGCACCGGGGGCAGGGGCTACACCTTC. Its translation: CASTMGTGGRGYTF.

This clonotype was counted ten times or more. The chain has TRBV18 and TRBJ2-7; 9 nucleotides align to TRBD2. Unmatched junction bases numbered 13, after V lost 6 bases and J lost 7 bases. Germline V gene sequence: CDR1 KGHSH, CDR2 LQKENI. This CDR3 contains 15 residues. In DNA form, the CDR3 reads TGTGCCAGCTCCGGTGGTGTAGCGGGAGTCGGTGAGCAGTACTTC. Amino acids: CASSGGVAGVGEQYF.

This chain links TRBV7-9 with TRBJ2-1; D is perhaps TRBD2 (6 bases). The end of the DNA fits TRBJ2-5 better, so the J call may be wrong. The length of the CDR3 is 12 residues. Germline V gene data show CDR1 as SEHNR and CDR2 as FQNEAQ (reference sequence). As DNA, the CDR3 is TGTGCCAGCAGCGGAGGGGTGGAGACCCAGTACTTC. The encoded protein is CASSGGVETQYF.

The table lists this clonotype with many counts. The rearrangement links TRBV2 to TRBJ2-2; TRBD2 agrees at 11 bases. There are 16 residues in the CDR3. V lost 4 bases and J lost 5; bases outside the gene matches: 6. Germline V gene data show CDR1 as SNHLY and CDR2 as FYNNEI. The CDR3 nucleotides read TGTGCCAGCAGTGCCACTAGCGGGAGCTGGACCGGGGAGCTGTTTTTT. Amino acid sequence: CASSATSGSWTGELFF.

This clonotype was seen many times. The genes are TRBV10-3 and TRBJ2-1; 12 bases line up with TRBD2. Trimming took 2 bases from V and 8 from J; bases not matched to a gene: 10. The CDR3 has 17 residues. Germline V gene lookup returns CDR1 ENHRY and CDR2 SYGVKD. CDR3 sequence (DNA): TGTGCCATCAGTGAGACCATCGGGACTAGCGGGCTCTATGAGCAGTTCTTC. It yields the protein CAISETIGTSGLYEQFF.

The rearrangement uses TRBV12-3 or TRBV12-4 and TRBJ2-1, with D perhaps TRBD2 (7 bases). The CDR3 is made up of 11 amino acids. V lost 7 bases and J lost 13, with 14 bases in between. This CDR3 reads CASTAGDIQFF. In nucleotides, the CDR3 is TGTGCCAGCACGGCGGGGGACATCCAGTTCTTC.

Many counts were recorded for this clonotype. CDR3 loop: CASSFSGVYYNEQFF. The CDR3 DNA sequence: TGTGCCAGCAGTTTTAGCGGGGTGTACTACAATGAGCAGTTCTTC. This chain joins TRBV28 and TRBJ2-1; the match to TRBD2 covers 8 bases. The CDR3 spans 15 residues. J was trimmed by 3 bases and V by 3 bases; bases with no gene match: 4. The V gene's germline CDR1 is MDHEN and CDR2 SYDVKM.

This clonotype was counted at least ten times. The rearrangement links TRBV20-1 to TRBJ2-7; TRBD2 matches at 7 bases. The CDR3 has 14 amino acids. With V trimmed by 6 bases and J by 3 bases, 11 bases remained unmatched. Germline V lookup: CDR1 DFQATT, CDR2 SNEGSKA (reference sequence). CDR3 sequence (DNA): TGCAGTGCCGAGGGACTAACTTCGCGCTACGAGCAGTACTTC. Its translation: CSAEGLTSRYEQYF.

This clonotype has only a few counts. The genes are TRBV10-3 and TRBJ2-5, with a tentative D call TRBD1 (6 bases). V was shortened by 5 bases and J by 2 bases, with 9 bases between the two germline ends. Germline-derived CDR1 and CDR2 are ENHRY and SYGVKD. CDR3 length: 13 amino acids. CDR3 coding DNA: TGTGCCATCAGTCTTGGACAGCAAGAGACCCAGTACTTC. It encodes CAISLGQQETQYF.

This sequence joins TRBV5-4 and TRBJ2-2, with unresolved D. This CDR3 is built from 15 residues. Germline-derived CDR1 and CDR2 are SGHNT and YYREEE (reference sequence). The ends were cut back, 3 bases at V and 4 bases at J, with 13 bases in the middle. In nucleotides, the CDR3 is TGTGCCAGCAGCTACCCAGGAGCCACCACCGGGGAGCTGTTTTTT. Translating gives CASSYPGATTGELFF.

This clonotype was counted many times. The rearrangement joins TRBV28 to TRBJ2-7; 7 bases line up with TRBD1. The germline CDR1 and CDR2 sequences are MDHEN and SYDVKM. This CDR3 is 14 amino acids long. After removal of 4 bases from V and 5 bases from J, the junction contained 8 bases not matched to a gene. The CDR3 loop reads CASSSGQVLDEQYF. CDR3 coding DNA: TGTGCCAGCAGTTCCGGACAGGTCCTGGACGAGCAGTACTTC.

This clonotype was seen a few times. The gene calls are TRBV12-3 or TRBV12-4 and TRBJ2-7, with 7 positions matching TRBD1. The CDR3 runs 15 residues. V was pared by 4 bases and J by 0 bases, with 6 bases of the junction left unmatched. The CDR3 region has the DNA TGTGCCAGCAGTTATGGGACAGCTCTCTCCTACGAGCAGTACTTC. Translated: CASSYGTALSYEQYF.

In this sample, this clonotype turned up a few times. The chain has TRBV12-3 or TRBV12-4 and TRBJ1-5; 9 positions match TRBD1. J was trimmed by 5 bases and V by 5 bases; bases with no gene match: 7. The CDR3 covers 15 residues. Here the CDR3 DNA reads TGTGCCAGCAGTACCGGGACAGGGCGCGATCAGCCCCAGCATTTT. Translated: CASSTGTGRDQPQHF.

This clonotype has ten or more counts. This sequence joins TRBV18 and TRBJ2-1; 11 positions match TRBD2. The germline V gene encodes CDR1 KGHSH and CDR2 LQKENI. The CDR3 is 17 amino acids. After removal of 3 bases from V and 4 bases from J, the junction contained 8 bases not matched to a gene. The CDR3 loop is CASSPTLAGGTYNEQFF. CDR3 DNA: TGTGCCAGCTCACCGACCTTAGCGGGAGGGACTTACAATGAGCAGTTCTTC.

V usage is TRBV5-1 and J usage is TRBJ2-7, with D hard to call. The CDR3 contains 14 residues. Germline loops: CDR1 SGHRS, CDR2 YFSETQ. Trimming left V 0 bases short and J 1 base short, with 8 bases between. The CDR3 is CASSLGIQSYEQYF. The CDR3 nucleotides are TGCGCCAGCAGCTTGGGGATACAATCCTACGAGCAGTACTTC. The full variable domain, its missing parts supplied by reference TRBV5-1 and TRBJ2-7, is KAGVTQTPRYLIKTRGQQVTLSCSPISGHRSVSWYQQTPGQGLQFLFEYFSETQRNKGNFPGRFSGRQFSNSRSEMNVSTLELGDSALYLCASSLGIQSYEQYFGPGTRLTVT.

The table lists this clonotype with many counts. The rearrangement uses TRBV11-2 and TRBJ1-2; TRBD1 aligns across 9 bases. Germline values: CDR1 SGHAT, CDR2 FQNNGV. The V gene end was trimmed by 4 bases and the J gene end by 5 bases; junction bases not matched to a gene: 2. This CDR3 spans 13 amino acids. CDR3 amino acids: CASSSDRGYGYTF. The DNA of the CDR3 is TGTGCCAGCAGCTCGGACAGGGGATATGGCTACACCTTC.

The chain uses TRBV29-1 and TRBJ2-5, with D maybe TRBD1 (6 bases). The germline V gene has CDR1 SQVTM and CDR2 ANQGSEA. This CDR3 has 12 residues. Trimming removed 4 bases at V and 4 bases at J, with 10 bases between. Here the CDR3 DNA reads TGCAGCGTTGGAGACAGGCCAGAGACCCAGTACTTC. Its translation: CSVGDRPETQYF.